The clone carrying this TCR beta chain has ten or more counts. Antigen unknown. RNA transcripts provided the source from which TCR beta CDR3 regions were amplified. The TCR CDR3 was amplified in a first-round RT-PCR using the HTBI primer set. TCRdb passed the multiplex PCR reads through MiXCR, listing each CDR3 protein once. The table shows 280,000 or so distinct CDR3 sequences, with 20% to 25% occurring only once. The sample originates from a study of T cells in Graves' hyperthyroidism and ophthalmopathy. Study overall: Peripheral blood samples were taken at initial diagnosis, prior to any treatment.

CDR1 MGHDK and CDR2 SYGVNS come from the germline V gene. Trimming at V came to 3 bases and at J to 7 bases, leaving 2 bases not matched to a gene. This CDR3 is built from 12 residues. Regarding the study as a whole: Most clonotypes expanded in the thyroid (above 0.001) were also present in blood.

The specimen was blood. V and J are TRBV25-1 and TRBJ1-1; 7 positions match TRBD1. The source is a man aged 40-50 years with Graves' hyperthyroidism that later progressed to Graves' ophthalmopathy. DNA for the CDR3: TGTGCCAGCAGTGAGACAGGGCTTGAAGCTTTCTTT. Translated, it gives CASSETGLEAFF.